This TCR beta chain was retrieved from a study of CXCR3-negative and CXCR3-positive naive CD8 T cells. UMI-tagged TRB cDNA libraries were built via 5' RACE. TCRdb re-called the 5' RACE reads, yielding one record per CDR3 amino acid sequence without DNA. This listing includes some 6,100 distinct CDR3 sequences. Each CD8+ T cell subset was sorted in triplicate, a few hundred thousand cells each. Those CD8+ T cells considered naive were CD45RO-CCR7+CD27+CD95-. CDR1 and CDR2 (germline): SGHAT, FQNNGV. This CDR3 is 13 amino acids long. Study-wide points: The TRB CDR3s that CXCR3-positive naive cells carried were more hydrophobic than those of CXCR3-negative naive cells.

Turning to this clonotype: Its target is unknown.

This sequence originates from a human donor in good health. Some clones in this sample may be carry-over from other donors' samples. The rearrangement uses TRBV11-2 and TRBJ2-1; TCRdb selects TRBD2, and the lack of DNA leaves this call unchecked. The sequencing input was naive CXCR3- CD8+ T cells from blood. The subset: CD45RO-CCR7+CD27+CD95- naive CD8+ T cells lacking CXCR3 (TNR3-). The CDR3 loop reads CASSAAGWNEQFF.